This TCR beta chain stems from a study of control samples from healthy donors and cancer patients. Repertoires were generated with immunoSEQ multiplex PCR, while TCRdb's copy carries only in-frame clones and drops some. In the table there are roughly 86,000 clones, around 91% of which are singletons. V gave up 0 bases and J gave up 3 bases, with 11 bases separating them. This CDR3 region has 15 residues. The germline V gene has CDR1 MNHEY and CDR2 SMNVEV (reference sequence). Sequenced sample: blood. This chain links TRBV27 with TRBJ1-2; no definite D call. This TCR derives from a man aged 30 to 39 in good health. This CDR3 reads CASSLSADNYYGYTF. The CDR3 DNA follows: TGTGCCAGCAGTTTATCGGCAGACAACTACTATGGCTACACCTTC.